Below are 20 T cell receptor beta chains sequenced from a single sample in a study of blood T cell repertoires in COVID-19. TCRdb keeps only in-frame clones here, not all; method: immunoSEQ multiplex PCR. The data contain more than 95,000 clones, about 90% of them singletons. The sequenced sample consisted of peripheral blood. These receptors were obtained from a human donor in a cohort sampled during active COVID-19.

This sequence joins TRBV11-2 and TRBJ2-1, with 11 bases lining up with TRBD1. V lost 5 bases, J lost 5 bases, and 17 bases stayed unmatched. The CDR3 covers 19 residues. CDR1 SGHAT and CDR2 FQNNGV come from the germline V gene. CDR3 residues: CASSPRPGTGGRWNNEQFF. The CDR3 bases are TGTGCCAGCAGCCCTCGTCCCGGGACAGGGGGAAGATGGAACAATGAGCAGTTCTTC.

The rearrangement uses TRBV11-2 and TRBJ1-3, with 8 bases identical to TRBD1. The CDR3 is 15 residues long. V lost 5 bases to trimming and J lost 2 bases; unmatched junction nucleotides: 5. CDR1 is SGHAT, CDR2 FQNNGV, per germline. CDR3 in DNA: TGTGCCAGCAGCCGCCGGACAGGGCCTGGAAACACCATATATTTT. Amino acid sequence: CASSRRTGPGNTIYF.

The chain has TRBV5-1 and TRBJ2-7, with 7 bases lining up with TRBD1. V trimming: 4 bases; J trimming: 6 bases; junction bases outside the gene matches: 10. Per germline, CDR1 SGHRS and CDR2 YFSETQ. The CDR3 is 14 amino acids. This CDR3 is CASSTLTGRSEQYF. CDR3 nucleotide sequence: TGCGCCAGCAGCACCCTGACAGGGCGAAGCGAGCAGTACTTC.

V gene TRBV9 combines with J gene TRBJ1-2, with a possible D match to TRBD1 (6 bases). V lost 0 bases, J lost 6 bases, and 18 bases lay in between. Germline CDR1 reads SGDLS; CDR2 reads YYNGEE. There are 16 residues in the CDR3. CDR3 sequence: CASSVGRGNRVHGYTF. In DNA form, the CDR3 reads TGTGCCAGCAGCGTAGGAAGGGGGAACAGGGTTCATGGCTACACCTTC.

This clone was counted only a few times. Here the CDR3 reads CAVIALATYEQYF. DNA for the CDR3: TGTGCTGTAATAGCGCTAGCTACCTACGAGCAGTACTTC. This chain uses TRBV30 with TRBJ2-7; maybe TRBD2 (5 bases). The CDR3 length is 13 residues. Looked up from germline, CDR1 is GTSNPN and CDR2 is SVGIG (reference sequence).

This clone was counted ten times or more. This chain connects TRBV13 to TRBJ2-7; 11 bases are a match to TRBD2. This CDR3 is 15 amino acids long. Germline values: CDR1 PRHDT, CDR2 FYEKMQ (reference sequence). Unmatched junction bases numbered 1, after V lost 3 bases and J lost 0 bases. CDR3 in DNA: TGTGCCAGCAGCTTTACTAGCGGGAGCTCCTACGAGCAGTACTTC. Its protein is CASSFTSGSSYEQYF.

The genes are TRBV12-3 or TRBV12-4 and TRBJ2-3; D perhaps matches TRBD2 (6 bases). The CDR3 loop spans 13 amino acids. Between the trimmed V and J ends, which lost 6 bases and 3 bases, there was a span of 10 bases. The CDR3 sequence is CASRGGITDTQYF. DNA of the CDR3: TGTGCCAGCAGGGGGGGTATTACAGATACGCAGTATTTT.

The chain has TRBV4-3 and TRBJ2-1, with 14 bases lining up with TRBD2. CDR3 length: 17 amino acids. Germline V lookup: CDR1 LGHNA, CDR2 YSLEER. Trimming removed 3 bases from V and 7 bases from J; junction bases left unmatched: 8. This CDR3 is CASSQDPGTSGRNEQFF. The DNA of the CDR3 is TGCGCCAGCAGCCAGGATCCTGGGACTAGCGGGAGAAATGAGCAGTTCTTC.

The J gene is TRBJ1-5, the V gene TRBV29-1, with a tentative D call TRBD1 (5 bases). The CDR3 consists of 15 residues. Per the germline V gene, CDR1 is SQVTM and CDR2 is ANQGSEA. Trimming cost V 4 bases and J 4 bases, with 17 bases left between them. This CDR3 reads CSVVITGENNQPQHF. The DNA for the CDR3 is TGCAGCGTTGTCATCACAGGAGAAAATAATCAGCCCCAGCATTTT.

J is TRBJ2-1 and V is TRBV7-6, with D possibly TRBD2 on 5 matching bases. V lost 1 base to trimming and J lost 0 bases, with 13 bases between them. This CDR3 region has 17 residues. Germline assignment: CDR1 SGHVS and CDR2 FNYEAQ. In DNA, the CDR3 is TGTGCCAGCAGCTTAGTAGTTGAGCGGAGCTCCTACAATGAGCAGTTCTTC. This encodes CASSLVVERSSYNEQFF.

CDR3 residues: CASSQFGGNTGELFF. CDR3 DNA sequence: TGTGCCAGCAGCCAATTTGGCGGGAACACCGGGGAGCTGTTTTTT. V gene TRBV4-2 combines with J gene TRBJ2-2, with D unclear. Germline V CDR1 and CDR2: LGHNA, YNFKEQ. V was cut by 2 bases and J by 1 base, with 8 bases left in between. CDR3 size: 15 residues.

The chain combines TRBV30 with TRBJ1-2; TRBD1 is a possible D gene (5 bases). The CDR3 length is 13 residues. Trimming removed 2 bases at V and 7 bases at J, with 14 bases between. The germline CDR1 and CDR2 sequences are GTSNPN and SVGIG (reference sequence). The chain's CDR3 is CAWSRGGYRGYTF. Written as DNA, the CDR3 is TGTGCCTGGAGTAGGGGAGGGTACCGTGGCTACACCTTC.

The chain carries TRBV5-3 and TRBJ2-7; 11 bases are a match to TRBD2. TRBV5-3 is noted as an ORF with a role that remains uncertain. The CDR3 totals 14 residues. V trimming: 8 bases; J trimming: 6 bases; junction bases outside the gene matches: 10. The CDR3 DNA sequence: TGTGCCAGCCTAACTAGCGGGAGTTGTGGCGAGCAGTACTTC. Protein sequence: CASLTSGSCGEQYF.

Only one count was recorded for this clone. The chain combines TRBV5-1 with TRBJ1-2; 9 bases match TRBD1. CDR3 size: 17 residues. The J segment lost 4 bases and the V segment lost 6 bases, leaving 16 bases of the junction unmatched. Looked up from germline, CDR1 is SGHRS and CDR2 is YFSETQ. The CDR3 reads CASTLNPGQGTSYGYTF. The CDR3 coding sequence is TGCGCCAGCACCCTGAACCCGGGACAGGGAACGAGCTATGGCTACACCTTC. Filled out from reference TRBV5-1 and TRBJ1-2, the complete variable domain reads KAGVTQTPRYLIKTRGQQVTLSCSPISGHRSVSWYQQTPGQGLQFLFEYFSETQRNKGNFPGRFSGRQFSNSRSEMNVSTLELGDSALYLCASTLNPGQGTSYGYTFGSGTRLTVV.

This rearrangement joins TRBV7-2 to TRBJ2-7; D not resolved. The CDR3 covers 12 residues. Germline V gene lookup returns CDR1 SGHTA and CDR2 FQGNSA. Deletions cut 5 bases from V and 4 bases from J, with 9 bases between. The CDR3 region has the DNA TGTGCCAGCAGCCCAAACTCTTACGAGCAGTACTTC. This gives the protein CASSPNSYEQYF.

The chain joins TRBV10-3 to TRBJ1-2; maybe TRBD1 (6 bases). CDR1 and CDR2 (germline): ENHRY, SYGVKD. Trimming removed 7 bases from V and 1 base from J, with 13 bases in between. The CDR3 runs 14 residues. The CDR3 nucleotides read TGTGCCATCAAAGCCAACAGGGTTAACTATGGCTACACCTTC. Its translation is CAIKANRVNYGYTF.

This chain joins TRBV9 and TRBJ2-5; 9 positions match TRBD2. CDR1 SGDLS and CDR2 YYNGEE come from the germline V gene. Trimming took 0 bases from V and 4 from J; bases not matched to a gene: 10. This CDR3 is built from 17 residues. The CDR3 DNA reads TGTGCCAGCAGCGTAGTTGGTAGCGGGGGACTCGGAGAGACCCAGTACTTC. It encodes CASSVVGSGGLGETQYF.

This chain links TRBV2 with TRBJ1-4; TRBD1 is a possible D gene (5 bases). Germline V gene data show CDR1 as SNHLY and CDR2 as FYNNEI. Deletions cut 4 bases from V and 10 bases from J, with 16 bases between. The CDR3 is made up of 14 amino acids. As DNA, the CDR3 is TGTGCCAGCAGTGTTCAAGGGGCCCAAGGAAAACTGTTTTTT. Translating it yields CASSVQGAQGKLFF.

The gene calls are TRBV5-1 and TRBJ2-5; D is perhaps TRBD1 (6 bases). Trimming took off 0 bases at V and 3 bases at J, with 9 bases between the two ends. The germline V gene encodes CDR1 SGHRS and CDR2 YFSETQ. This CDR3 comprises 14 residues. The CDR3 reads CASSLAGVEETQYF. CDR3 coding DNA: TGCGCCAGCAGCTTGGCAGGGGTAGAAGAGACCCAGTACTTC.

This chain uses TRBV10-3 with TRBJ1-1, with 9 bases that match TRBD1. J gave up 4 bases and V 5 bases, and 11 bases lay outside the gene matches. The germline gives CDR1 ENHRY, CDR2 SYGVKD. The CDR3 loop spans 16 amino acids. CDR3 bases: TGTGCCATCAGTTCCGGGACAGGGAGGTTAGGCACTGAAGCTTTCTTT. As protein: CAISSGTGRLGTEAFF.